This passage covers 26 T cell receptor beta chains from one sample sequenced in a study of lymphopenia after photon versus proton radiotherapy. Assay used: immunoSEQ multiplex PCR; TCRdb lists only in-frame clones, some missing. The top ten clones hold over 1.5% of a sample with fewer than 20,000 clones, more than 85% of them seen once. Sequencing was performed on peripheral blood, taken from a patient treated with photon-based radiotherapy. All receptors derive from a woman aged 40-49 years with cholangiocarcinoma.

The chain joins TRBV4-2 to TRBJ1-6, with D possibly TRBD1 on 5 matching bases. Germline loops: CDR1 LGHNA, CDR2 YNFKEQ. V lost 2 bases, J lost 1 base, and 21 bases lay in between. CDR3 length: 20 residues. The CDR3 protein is CASSQRGGLLAGSYNSPLHF. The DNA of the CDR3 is TGTGCCAGCAGCCAAAGGGGCGGCCTTTTAGCAGGGTCCTATAATTCACCCCTCCACTTT.

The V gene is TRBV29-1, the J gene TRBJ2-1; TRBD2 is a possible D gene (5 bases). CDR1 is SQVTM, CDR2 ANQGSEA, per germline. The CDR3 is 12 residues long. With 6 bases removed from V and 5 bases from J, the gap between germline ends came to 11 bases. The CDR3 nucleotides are TGCAGCGTCGGCGGGTCCGACAATGAGCAGTTCTTC. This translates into CSVGGSDNEQFF.

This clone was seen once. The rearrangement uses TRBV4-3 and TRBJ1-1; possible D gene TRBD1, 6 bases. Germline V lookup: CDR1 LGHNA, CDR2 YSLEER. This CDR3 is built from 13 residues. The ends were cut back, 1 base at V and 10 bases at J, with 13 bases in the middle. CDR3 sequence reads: CASSQVGLQGAFF. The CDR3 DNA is TGCGCCAGCAGCCAAGTAGGATTACAGGGAGCTTTCTTT.

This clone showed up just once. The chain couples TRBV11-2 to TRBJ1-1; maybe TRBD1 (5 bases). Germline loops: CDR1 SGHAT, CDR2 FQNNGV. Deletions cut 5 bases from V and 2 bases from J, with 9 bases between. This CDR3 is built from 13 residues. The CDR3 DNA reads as TGTGCCAGCAGCCTGGGGACCAACACTGAAGCTTTCTTT. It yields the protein CASSLGTNTEAFF.

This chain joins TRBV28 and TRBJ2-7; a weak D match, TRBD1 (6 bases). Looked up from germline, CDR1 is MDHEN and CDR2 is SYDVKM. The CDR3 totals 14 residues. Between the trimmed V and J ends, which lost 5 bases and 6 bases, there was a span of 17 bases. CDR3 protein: CASSLGAFAGEQYF. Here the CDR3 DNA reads TGTGCCAGCAGTCTGGGGGCTTTTGCTGGCGAGCAGTACTTC.

CDR3: CSKFHAETQYF. The CDR3 DNA is TGCAGTAAATTTCACGCGGAGACCCAGTACTTC. The chain is built from TRBV29-1 and TRBJ2-5, with unresolved D. Germline assignment: CDR1 SQVTM and CDR2 ANQGSEA. The CDR3 covers 11 residues.

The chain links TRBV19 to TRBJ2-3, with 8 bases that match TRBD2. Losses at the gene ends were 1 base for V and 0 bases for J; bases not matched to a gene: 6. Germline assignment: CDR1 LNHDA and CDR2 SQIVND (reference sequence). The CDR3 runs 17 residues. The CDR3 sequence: CASSIGPSGPSTDTQYF. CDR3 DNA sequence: TGTGCCAGTAGTATAGGACCTAGCGGGCCAAGCACAGATACGCAGTATTTT.

In DNA, the CDR3 is TGTGCCAGCAGCGGCCCTAGCGGAGGGGCCTACGAGCAGTACTTC. Its protein product is CASSGPSGGAYEQYF. The chain couples TRBV28 to TRBJ2-7; TRBD2 agrees at 7 bases. V lost 6 bases to trimming and J lost 2 bases; unmatched junction nucleotides: 10. CDR1 MDHEN and CDR2 SYDVKM come from the germline V gene. The CDR3 is 15 residues long.

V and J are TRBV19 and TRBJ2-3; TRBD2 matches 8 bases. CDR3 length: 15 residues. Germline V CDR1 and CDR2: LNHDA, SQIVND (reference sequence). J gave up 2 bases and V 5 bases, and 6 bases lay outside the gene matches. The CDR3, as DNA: TGTGCCAGTAGTCAGAGACTAGCGAACACAGATACGCAGTATTTT. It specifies CASSQRLANTDTQYF.

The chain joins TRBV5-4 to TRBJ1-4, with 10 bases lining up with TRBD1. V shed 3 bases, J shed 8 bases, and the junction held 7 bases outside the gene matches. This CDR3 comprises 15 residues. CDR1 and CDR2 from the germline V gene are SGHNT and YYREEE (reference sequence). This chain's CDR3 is CASSSRQGAREKLFF. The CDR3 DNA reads TGTGCCAGCAGCTCTCGACAGGGGGCGAGGGAAAAACTGTTTTTT.

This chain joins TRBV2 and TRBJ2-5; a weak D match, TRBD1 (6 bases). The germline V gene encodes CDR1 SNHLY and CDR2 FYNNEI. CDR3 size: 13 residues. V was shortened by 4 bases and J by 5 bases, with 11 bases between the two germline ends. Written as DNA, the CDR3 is TGTGCCAGCAGTGGGCAGGGGATGGAGACCCAGTACTTC. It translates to CASSGQGMETQYF. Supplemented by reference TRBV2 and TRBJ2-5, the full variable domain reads EPEVTQTPSHQVTQMGQEVILRCVPISNHLYFYWYRQILGQKVEFLVSFYNNEISEKSEIFDDQFSVERPDGSNFTLKIRSTKLEDSAMYFCASSGQGMETQYFGPGTRLLVL.

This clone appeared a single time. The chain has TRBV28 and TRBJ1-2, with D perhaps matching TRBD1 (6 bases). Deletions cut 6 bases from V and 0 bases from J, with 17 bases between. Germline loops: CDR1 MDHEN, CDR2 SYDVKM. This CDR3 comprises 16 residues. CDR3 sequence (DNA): TGTGCCAGCAGGGACGTCTTAGGGGGGACTAACTATGGCTACACCTTC. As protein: CASRDVLGGTNYGYTF.

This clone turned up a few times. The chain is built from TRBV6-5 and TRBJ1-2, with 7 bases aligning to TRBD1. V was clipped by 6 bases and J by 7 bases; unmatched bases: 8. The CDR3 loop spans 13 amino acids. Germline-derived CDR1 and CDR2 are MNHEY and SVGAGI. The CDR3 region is CASSPRGGLGYTF. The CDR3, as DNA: TGTGCCAGCAGCCCCAGGGGGGGGCTTGGCTACACCTTC.

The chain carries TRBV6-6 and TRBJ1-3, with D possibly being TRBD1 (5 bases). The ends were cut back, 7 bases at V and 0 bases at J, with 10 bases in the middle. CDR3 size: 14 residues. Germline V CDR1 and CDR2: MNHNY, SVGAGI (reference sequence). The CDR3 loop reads CASKTGSSGNTIYF. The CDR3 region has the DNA TGTGCCAGCAAAACAGGAAGCTCTGGAAACACCATATATTTT.

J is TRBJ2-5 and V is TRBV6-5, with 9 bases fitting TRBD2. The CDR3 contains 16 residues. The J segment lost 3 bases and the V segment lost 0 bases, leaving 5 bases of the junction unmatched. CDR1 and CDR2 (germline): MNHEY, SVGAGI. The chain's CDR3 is CASSYSKAGGKETQYF. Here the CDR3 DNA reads TGTGCCAGCAGTTACTCGAAAGCGGGGGGCAAAGAGACCCAGTACTTC.

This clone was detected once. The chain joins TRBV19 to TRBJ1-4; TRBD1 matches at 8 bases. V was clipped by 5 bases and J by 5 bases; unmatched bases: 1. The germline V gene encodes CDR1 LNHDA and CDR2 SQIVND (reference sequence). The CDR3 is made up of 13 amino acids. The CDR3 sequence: CASSRQGNEKLFF. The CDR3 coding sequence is TGTGCCAGTAGTCGACAGGGGAATGAAAAACTGTTTTTT. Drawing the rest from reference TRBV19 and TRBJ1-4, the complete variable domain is DGGITQSPKYLFRKEGQNVTLSCEQNLNHDAMYWYRQDPGQGLRLIYYSQIVNDFQKGDIAEGYSVSREKKESFPLTVTSAQKNPTAFYLCASSRQGNEKLFFGSGTQLSVL.

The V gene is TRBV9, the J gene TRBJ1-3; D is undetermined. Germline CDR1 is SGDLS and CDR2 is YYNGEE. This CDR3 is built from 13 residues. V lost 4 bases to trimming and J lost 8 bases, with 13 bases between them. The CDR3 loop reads CASSPARVDTIYF. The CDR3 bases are TGTGCCAGCAGCCCTGCAAGGGTGGACACCATATATTTT.

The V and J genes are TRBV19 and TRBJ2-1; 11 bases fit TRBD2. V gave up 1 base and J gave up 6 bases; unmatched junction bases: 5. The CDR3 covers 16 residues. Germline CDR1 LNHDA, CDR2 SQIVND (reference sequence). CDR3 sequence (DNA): TGTGCCAGTAGTATAGTTTGGACTAGCGGGTCCAATGAGCAGTTCTTC. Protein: CASSIVWTSGSNEQFF.

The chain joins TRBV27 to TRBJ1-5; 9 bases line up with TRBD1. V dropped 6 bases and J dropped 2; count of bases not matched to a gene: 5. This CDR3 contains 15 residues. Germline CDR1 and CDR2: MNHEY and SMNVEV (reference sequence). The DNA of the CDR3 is TGTGCCAGCAGAAGACAGGGGGGGGGCAATCAGCCCCAGCATTTT. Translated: CASRRQGGGNQPQHF.

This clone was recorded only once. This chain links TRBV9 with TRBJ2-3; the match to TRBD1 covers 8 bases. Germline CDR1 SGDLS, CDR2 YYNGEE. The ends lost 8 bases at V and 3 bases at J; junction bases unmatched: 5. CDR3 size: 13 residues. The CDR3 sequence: CASTTGATDTQYF. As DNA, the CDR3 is TGTGCCAGTACGACAGGGGCTACAGATACGCAGTATTTT.

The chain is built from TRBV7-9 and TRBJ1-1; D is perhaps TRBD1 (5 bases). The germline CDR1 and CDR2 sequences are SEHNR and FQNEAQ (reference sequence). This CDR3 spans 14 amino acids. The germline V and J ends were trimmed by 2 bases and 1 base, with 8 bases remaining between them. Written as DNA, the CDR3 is TGTGCCAGCAGCTTACAGCAGGGGAACACTGAAGCTTTCTTT. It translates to CASSLQQGNTEAFF.

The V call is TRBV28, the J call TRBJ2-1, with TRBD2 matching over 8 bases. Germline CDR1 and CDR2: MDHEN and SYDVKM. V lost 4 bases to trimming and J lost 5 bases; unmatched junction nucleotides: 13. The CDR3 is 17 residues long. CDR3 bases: TGTGCCAGCAGTTCGTCCACCGGGACTAGGGGGAACAATGAGCAGTTCTTC. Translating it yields CASSSSTGTRGNNEQFF.

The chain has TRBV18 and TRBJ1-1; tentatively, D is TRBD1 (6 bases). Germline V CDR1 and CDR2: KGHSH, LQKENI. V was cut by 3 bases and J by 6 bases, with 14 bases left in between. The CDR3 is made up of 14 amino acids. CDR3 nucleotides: TGTGCCAGCTCACCGAAACGGGGGGCGGCTGAAGCTTTCTTT. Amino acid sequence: CASSPKRGAAEAFF.

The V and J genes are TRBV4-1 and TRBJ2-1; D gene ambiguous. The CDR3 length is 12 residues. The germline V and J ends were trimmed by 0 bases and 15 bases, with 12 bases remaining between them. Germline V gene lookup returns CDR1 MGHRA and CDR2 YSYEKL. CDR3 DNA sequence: TGCGCCAGCAGCCAAGAATACGAGCGTACGTTCTTC. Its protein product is CASSQEYERTFF.

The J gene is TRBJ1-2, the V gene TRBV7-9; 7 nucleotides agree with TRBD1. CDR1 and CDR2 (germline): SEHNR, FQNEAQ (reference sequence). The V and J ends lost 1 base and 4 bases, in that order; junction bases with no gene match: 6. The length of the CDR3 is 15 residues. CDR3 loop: CASSLEGTASYGYTF. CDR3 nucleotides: TGTGCCAGCAGCTTAGAAGGGACAGCAAGCTATGGCTACACCTTC.

CDR3 sequence reads: CASSQEARGGGNYGYTF. CDR3 DNA sequence: TGCGCCAGCAGCCAAGAGGCCAGGGGAGGAGGTAACTATGGCTACACCTTC. This chain links TRBV4-1 with TRBJ1-2, with D possibly matching TRBD1 (6 bases). Germline values: CDR1 MGHRA, CDR2 YSYEKL. The V and J ends lost 0 bases and 1 base respectively, with 15 bases between them. The CDR3 is 17 amino acids.